The clone carrying this T cell receptor beta chain was picked up a small number of times. No antigen is known for it. The data were obtained in a study of T cells in Graves' hyperthyroidism and ophthalmopathy. RNA transcripts provided the source from which TCR beta CDR3 regions were amplified. The study used the HTBI primer set for a first-round RT-PCR of the TCR CDR3. TCRdb used MiXCR to reprocess the multiplex PCR reads, holding one entry per CDR3 protein. The sample records around 700,000 distinct CDR3 sequences, around 19% being singletons. V lost 0 bases to trimming and J lost 3 bases; unmatched junction nucleotides: 6. The CDR3 covers 17 residues. The germline V gene encodes CDR1 SGHNT and CDR2 YYREEE (reference sequence). The study enrolled patients aged 18 to 65 with newly diagnosed hyperthyroidism of under 2 months' duration. Study-level findings and limits: Blood also contained most expanded thyroid clonotypes above 0.001. Ophthalmopathy prediction by the model preceded onset by a median about 6 months.

Sequenced material: blood. The J gene is TRBJ2-3, the V gene TRBV5-4, with 11 positions matching TRBD2. The source of this sequence is a woman in her 50s with Graves' hyperthyroidism that later progressed to Graves' ophthalmopathy. Written as DNA, the CDR3 is TGTGCCAGCAGCTTGGGACTAGCGGGGCCCGGAACAGATACGCAGTATTTT. Its protein product is CASSLGLAGPGTDTQYF.